This T cell receptor beta chain originates from a study of shared clonotypes between healthy human individuals. Looking at the study overall: A donor's plate count was three for CD4 naive and three for CD4 memory; CD8 naive had two and CD8 memory one.

This clone was seen only a few times. In the same sample, other DNA sequences code for this CDR3. Trimming took 2 bases from V and 1 from J, leaving 6 bases between them. The germline gives CDR1 SGDLS, CDR2 YYNGEE. CDR3 length equals 13 residues. Some 29,000 T cell genomes (approximately 210 ng DNA) went into each sorted-subset replicate. The protocol was immunoSEQ multiplex PCR, while the TCRdb copy is restricted to in-frame clones and leaves out a portion. The sample has about 1 million clones; about 75% are singletons. The TCR was taken from a man between 18 and 29 years old in good health. The V gene is TRBV9, the J gene TRBJ1-1; D gene uncertain. The specimen was memory CD4+ T cells sorted from blood. The subset is: CD45RA-negative fraction. CDR3 amino acids: CASSVVRNTEAFF. DNA for the CDR3: TGTGCCAGCAGCGTGGTAAGGAACACTGAAGCTTTCTTT. Filled out from reference TRBV9 and TRBJ1-1, the complete variable domain reads DSGVTQTPKHLITATGQRVTLRCSPRSGDLSVYWYQQSLDQGLQFLIQYYNGEERAKGNILERFSAQQFPDLHSELNLSSLELGDSALYFCASSVVRNTEAFFGQGTRLTVV.